This T cell receptor beta chain was identified in a study of tumor-infiltrating lymphocytes in localized non-small cell lung cancer. Overall study results and limits: Available tissue quantity limited TCR sequencing to a patient subset.

On this clone: Antigen: not known.

The data were produced by immunoSEQ multiplex PCR, yet TCRdb's version contains in-frame clones alone and is incomplete. The sample carries some 7,800 clones, roughly three quarters recorded once. The TCR originated in a human donor with non-small cell lung cancer. The sample taken for sequencing was uninvolved lung tissue not adjacent to the tumor.

CDR3 protein: CASSPGKAGTEAFF. CDR3 nucleotide sequence: TGTGCCAGCAGCCCAGGCAAAGCGGGCACTGAAGCTTTCTTT. The rearrangement uses TRBV6-5 and TRBJ1-1; D gene ambiguous. The V end lost 6 bases, the J end lost 4 bases, and 15 bases lay between the germline ends. Looked up from germline, CDR1 is MNHEY and CDR2 is SVGAGI. This CDR3 has 14 residues.